A single sample is the source of the 24 T cell receptor beta chains below, sequenced in a study of control samples from healthy donors and cancer patients. The table came from immunoSEQ multiplex PCR; TCRdb's copy has only in-frame clones and leaves some out. The profile covers around 70,000 clones, with less than 95% appearing a single time and over 2.5% taken by the ten largest. The sequencing input was blood. These TCRs come from a woman in her twenties or thirties in good health.

This clone was counted once. The rearrangement links TRBV19 to TRBJ2-3; possible D gene TRBD1, 6 bases. This CDR3 is built from 18 residues. Trimming cost V 2 bases and J 2 bases, with 20 bases left between them. Germline CDR1 reads LNHDA; CDR2 reads SQIVND (reference sequence). In DNA, the CDR3 is TGTGCCAGTAGTATATATTTAAGGGGGACCTCTCTCACAGATACGCAGTATTTT. It is translated as CASSIYLRGTSLTDTQYF.

DNA of the CDR3: TGTGCCAGCAGTTACCCACCCCCGGCAGGGGGCACTGAAGCTTTCTTT. Protein product: CASSYPPPAGGTEAFF. The chain combines TRBV6-6 with TRBJ1-1, with TRBD1 matching over 7 bases. The CDR3 spans 16 residues. Trimming removed 2 bases from V and 4 bases from J; junction bases left unmatched: 10. Per the germline V gene, CDR1 is MNHNY and CDR2 is SVGAGI (reference sequence).

The chain links TRBV6-6 to TRBJ2-7, with D maybe TRBD2 (6 bases). The length of the CDR3 is 15 residues. Looked up from germline, CDR1 is MNHNY and CDR2 is SVGAGI (reference sequence). Deletions cut 6 bases from V and 0 bases from J, with 15 bases between. The CDR3 protein is CASSLGRESSYEQYV. The CDR3 DNA is TGTGCCAGCAGCCTGGGACGGGAGAGCTCCTACGAGCAGTACGTC.

The V call is TRBV29-1, the J call TRBJ1-1; D ambiguous. The germline CDR1 and CDR2 sequences are SQVTM and ANQGSEA. CDR3 length: 14 amino acids. V lost 1 base, J lost 1 base, and 10 bases lay in between. Here the CDR3 reads CSVEVPKQNTEAFF. In DNA form, the CDR3 reads TGCAGCGTTGAAGTCCCCAAACAGAACACTGAAGCTTTCTTT.

The gene calls are TRBV5-6 and TRBJ1-2; no clear D. From germline, CDR1 is SGHDT and CDR2 YYEEEE. Trimming took off 3 bases at V and 8 bases at J, with 8 bases between the two ends. The CDR3 has 11 amino acids. The CDR3 nucleotides read TGTGCCAGCAGCTACTCAGGCGGCTACACCTTC. Translating gives CASSYSGGYTF.

The V call is TRBV27, the J call TRBJ2-1; possible D gene TRBD2, 6 bases. Per the germline V gene, CDR1 is MNHEY and CDR2 is SMNVEV (reference sequence). With 0 bases removed from V and 12 bases from J, the gap between germline ends came to 24 bases. This CDR3 spans 17 amino acids. The CDR3 DNA reads TGTGCCAGCAGTTTATCTCATCGGCGGGGCGACGCTAGGGCGCAGTTCTTC. It yields the protein CASSLSHRRGDARAQFF.

A single count supports this clone. V usage is TRBV19 and J usage is TRBJ2-1; D might be TRBD2 (6 bases). CDR1 and CDR2 (germline): LNHDA, SQIVND (reference sequence). The V and J ends lost 5 bases and 10 bases respectively, with 12 bases between them. CDR3 size: 12 residues. Here the CDR3 DNA reads TGTGCCAGTAGTTGGGTTGGGGGGGAGCAGTTCTTC. Its translation: CASSWVGGEQFF.

This chain links TRBV20-1 with TRBJ1-5; the D is unclear. V lost 3 bases and J lost 4, with 10 bases in between. The CDR3 has 13 amino acids. The V gene's germline CDR1 is DFQATT and CDR2 SNEGSKA (reference sequence). CDR3 nucleotides: TGCAGTGCTAGTGAGAACCCAAATCAGCCCCAGCATTTT. This translates into CSASENPNQPQHF.

This chain uses TRBV3-1 (or the pseudogene TRBV3-2) with TRBJ2-3; TRBD2 is a possible D gene (5 bases). CDR1 is LGHDT and CDR2 is YNNKEL in the germline V gene (reference sequence). V was cut by 6 bases and J by 0 bases, with 16 bases left in between. CDR3 length: 16 amino acids. CDR3 DNA: TGTGCCAGCAGTCGTATGGAGGTGGCCAGCACAGATACGCAGTATTTT. Amino acid sequence: CASSRMEVASTDTQYF.

Here the CDR3 DNA reads TGTGCCAGCACCGATGATAATTCACCCCTCCACTTT. As protein: CASTDDNSPLHF. The chain carries TRBV19 and TRBJ1-6; D gene unclear. The length of the CDR3 is 12 residues. Germline V lookup: CDR1 LNHDA, CDR2 SQIVND (reference sequence). V lost 9 bases to trimming and J lost 5 bases, with 8 bases between them.

This chain joins TRBV15 and TRBJ1-1; D is unresolved. Germline CDR1 LNHNV, CDR2 YYDKDF (reference sequence). The CDR3 is made up of 13 amino acids. V dropped 3 bases and J dropped 1 base, with 6 bases sitting between them. Written as DNA, the CDR3 is TGTGCCACCAGCAGTCGAGAGAACACTGAAGCTTTCTTT. Translated: CATSSRENTEAFF.

The table lists this clone with a few counts. The chain carries TRBV2 and TRBJ1-6; D remains unclear. Germline values: CDR1 SNHLY, CDR2 FYNNEI. Trimming took off 4 bases at V and 9 bases at J, with 16 bases between the two ends. The CDR3 is made up of 15 amino acids. CDR3 nucleotides: TGTGCCAGCAGTGGATGGGGATTGTTGGGTTCACCCCTCCACTTT. Translation: CASSGWGLLGSPLHF.

The rearrangement links TRBV10-3 to TRBJ1-3, with D unresolved. The V gene lost 3 bases and the J gene lost 6 bases, with 9 bases spanning the gap. Germline V CDR1 and CDR2: ENHRY, SYGVKD. CDR3 size: 13 residues. This CDR3 is CAISESGSNTIYF. As DNA, the CDR3 is TGTGCCATCAGTGAATCGGGGTCAAACACCATATATTTT.

The J gene is TRBJ1-4, the V gene TRBV20-1; tentatively, D is TRBD1 (5 bases). This CDR3 has 11 amino acids. Germline V gives CDR1 DFQATT, CDR2 SNEGSKA (reference sequence). Trimming took 7 bases from V and 6 from J, leaving 9 bases between them. The CDR3 bases are TGCAGTGTGGGACGCGATGAAAAACTGTTTTTT. It yields the protein CSVGRDEKLFF.

The V and J genes are TRBV21-1 and TRBJ1-6. TRBV21-1 is noted as a pseudogene. The CDR3 is 12 amino acids. As DNA, the CDR3 is TGTGCCAGCAAAAACGGGGGTTCACCCCTCCACTTT. It specifies CASKNGGSPLHF.

In regard to this clone: Germline is not matched at one junction end, which may reflect a read error. This chain uses TRBV19 with TRBJ1-2; 8 bases agree with TRBD1. CDR3 length equals 15 residues. In germline, CDR1 is LNHDA, CDR2 SQIVND (reference sequence). The CDR3 reads CASSVDTGGMRGYTF. Here the CDR3 DNA reads TGTGCCAGTAGTGTAGACACAGGGGGTATGCGTGGCTACACCTTC.

The gene calls are TRBV2 and TRBJ2-5; D tentatively fits TRBD1 or TRBD2 (5 bases each). Trimming stripped 9 bases from V and 4 bases from J, with 12 bases between. The CDR3 has 12 amino acids. The germline V gene has CDR1 SNHLY and CDR2 FYNNEI. The CDR3 is CASRWGTETQYF. CDR3 DNA: TGTGCCAGTCGGTGGGGGACAGAGACCCAGTACTTC.

The chain employs TRBV27 and TRBJ2-1; D is uncertain. This CDR3 is built from 13 residues. Germline values: CDR1 MNHEY, CDR2 SMNVEV (reference sequence). V shed 3 bases and J shed 5 bases, with 8 bases lying between them. CDR3 sequence (DNA): TGTGCCAGCAGTTTCGCCTCGAACAATGAGCAGTTCTTC. Encoded protein: CASSFASNNEQFF.

The chain has TRBV5-4 and TRBJ1-6; D remains ambiguous. The CDR3 covers 14 residues. V was trimmed by 0 bases and J by 7 bases, leaving 8 bases between them. CDR1 SGHNT and CDR2 YYREEE come from the germline V gene (reference sequence). The CDR3 here is CASSLAQFNSPLHF. The CDR3, as DNA: TGTGCCAGCAGCTTGGCGCAATTCAATTCACCCCTCCACTTT.

The chain uses TRBV7-9 and TRBJ2-5; D call uncertain. Trimming left V 8 bases short and J 2 bases short, with 3 bases between. Germline V gene lookup returns CDR1 SEHNR and CDR2 FQNEAQ (reference sequence). CDR3 length equals 10 residues. In DNA form, the CDR3 reads TGTGCCAGCGGGCAAGAGACCCAGTACTTC. Translating it yields CASGQETQYF.

V is TRBV2 and J is TRBJ1-5, with no clear D. Germline assignment: CDR1 SNHLY and CDR2 FYNNEI. The CDR3 runs 15 residues. Trimming took off 2 bases at V and 7 bases at J, with 15 bases between the two ends. CDR3 in amino acids: CASSETGIWGQPQHF. As DNA, the CDR3 is TGTGCCAGCAGTGAAACGGGGATCTGGGGACAGCCCCAGCATTTT.

This sequence joins TRBV7-9 and TRBJ2-1; D uncertain. Germline V CDR1 and CDR2: SEHNR, FQNEAQ (reference sequence). This CDR3 comprises 13 residues. Trimming cost V 6 bases and J 6 bases, with 12 bases left between them. CDR3 protein: CASRDSGPNEQFF. Written as DNA, the CDR3 is TGTGCCAGCAGAGATTCCGGGCCCAATGAGCAGTTCTTC.

The gene calls are TRBV3-1 (or the pseudogene TRBV3-2) and TRBJ1-2; TRBD1 might be the D (5 bases). Trimming removed 4 bases from V and 8 bases from J, with 23 bases in between. Germline-derived CDR1 and CDR2 are LGHDT and YNNKEL (reference sequence). The CDR3 extends over 16 amino acids. The CDR3 loop reads CASSPNLGRRTGGYTF. For the CDR3, the DNA is TGTGCCAGCAGCCCCAACCTGGGACGCAGGACTGGCGGCTACACCTTC.

This chain connects TRBV5-1 to TRBJ2-3; D possibly corresponds to TRBD1 (7 bases). The V and J ends lost 0 bases and 6 bases respectively, with 11 bases between them. This CDR3 region has 14 residues. CDR1 and CDR2 from the germline V gene are SGHRS and YFSETQ. The chain's CDR3 is CASSLDSGGDTQYF. The CDR3 nucleotides read TGCGCCAGCAGCTTGGATTCAGGGGGGGATACGCAGTATTTT.